This T cell receptor beta chain emerged from a study of T cell repertoires in cytomegalovirus infection. Whole-study context: Matching HLA type, along with CMV infection, was indicated by public TCR beta signatures. Study outcomes and limitations: Clonotype analysis showed dominance of the ex vivo response by HLA-C-restricted CMV-specific TCR beta clonotypes. People with CMV and the relevant HLA were identified by cumulative public TCR beta family frequency.

As for this clonotype: Antigen specificity is unknown.

TCRdb called the reads again in MiXCR, with one record for every CDR3 protein. The sample shows 150,000 or so distinct CDR3 sequences, about 22% of them seen only once. The clonotype originates from a human donor in good health (CMV status not recorded). Some clones in this sample may be carry-over from other donors' samples. The specimen comprised CD8+ T cells from cultured PBMCs, sampled from culture after CMV antigen stimulation.

The CDR3: CASSQRGYPSFEQYF. The CDR3 coding sequence is TGTGCCAGCAGCCAGAGGGGATACCCCTCCTTTGAGCAGTACTTC. The chain joins TRBV7-2 to TRBJ2-7; D tentatively fits TRBD1 or TRBD2 (5 bases each). Germline loops: CDR1 SGHTA, CDR2 FQGNSA. The CDR3 extends over 15 amino acids. V was pared by 5 bases and J by 7 bases, with 21 bases between.